The subject of this entry is one T cell receptor beta chain. Antigen specificity is unknown. This specimen includes other DNA sequences encoding the same CDR3. CDR1 is SGHRS, CDR2 YFSETQ, per germline. This CDR3 is built from 13 residues. With 0 bases removed from V and 5 bases from J, the gap between germline ends came to 8 bases. The record originates from a study of shared clonotypes between healthy human individuals. Study findings and constraints: Only a few donors were included, so the genetic and exposure-history diversity represented was limited.

Sequencing used immunoSEQ multiplex PCR; TCRdb keeps in-frame clones, though not all of them. The sample has about 2.4 million clones, 90% to 95% seen once. The chain recombines TRBV5-1 with TRBJ1-2, with D perhaps TRBD1 (6 bases). This receptor was obtained from a young man in good health. Some clones in this sample may be carry-over from other donors' samples. Sequencing was done on a sample of naive CD4+ T cells from PBMCs. The subset is: CD45RA+ positively selected. CDR3 coding DNA: TGCGCCAGCAGCTTGGGGACAGCGTATGGCTACACCTTC. Translating gives CASSLGTAYGYTF.